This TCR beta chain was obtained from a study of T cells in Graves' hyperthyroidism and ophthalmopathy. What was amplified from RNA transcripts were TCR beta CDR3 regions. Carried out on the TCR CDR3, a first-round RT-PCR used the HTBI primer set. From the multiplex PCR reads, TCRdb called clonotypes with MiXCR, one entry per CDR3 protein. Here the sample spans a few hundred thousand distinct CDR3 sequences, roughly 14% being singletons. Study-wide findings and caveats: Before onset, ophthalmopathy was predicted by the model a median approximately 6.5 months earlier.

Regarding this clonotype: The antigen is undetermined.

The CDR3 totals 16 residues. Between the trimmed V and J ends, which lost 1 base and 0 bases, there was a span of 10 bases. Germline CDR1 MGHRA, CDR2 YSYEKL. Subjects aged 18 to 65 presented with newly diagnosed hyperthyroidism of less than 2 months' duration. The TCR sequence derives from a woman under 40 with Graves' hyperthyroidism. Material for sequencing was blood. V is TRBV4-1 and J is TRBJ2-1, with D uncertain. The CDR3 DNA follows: TGCGCCAGCAGCCAAGGACACGGGTCCTCCTACAATGAGCAGTTCTTC. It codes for CASSQGHGSSYNEQFF.